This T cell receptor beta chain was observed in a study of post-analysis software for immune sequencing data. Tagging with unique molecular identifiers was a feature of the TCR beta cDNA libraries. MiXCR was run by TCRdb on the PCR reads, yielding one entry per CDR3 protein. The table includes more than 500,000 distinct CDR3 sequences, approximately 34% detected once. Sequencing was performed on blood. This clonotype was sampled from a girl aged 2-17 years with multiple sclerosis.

For the CDR3, the DNA is TGTGCGAGACCCGGCGTCTCTAGCACAGATACGCAGTATTTT. Its protein is CARPGVSSTDTQYF. The V and J genes are TRBV2 and TRBJ2-3, with D unclear. The CDR3 has 14 amino acids. CDR1 SNHLY and CDR2 FYNNEI come from the germline V gene. Based on the CDR3 plus reference TRBV2 and TRBJ2-3, the full variable domain is EPEVTQTPSHQVTQMGQEVILRCVPISNHLYFYWYRQILGQKVEFLVSFYNNEISEKSEIFDDQFSVERPDGSNFTLKIRSTKLEDSAMYFCARPGVSSTDTQYFGPGTRLTVL.